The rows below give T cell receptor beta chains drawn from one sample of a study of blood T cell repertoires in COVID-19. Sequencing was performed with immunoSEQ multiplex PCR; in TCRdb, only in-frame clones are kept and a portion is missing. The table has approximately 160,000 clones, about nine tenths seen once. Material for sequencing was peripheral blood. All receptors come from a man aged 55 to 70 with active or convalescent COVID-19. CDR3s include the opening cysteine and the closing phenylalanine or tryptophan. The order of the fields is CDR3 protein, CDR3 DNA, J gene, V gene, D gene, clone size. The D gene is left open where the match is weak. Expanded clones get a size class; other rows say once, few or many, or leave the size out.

CASSPGQVASPLHF,TGCGCCAGCAGCCCCGGACAGGTGGCTTCACCCCTCCACTTT,TRBJ1-6,TRBV5-1,TRBD1,-
CASSGGTGGSTEAFF,TGCGCCAGCAGCGGAGGGACAGGGGGCTCCACTGAAGCTTTCTTT,TRBJ1-1,TRBV5-1,TRBD1,-
CASSPSGPIPTDTQYF,TGTGCCAGCAGCCCCAGCGGGCCCATACCCACAGATACGCAGTATTTT,TRBJ2-3,TRBV7-6,-,-
CASSGEAGTSNQPQHF,TGTGCCAGCAGCGGCGAGGCCGGGACTTCCAATCAGCCCCAGCATTTT,TRBJ1-5,TRBV21-1,-,-
CASSKEPGTGSTEAFF,TGTGCCAGCAGCAAAGAGCCCGGGACAGGGAGCACTGAAGCTTTCTTT,TRBJ1-1,TRBV7-9,TRBD1,-
CASSLGSRVKAYGYTF,TGCGCCAGCAGCTTGGGGTCCAGGGTAAAAGCCTATGGCTACACCTTC,TRBJ1-2,TRBV5-1,-,-
CASRPLAGGLSEQYF,TGTGCCAGCAGGCCCCTAGCGGGAGGGCTAAGCGAGCAGTACTTC,TRBJ2-7,TRBV27,TRBD2,-
CASSQRTGGYNTEAFF,TGCGCCAGCAGCCAACGGACAGGGGGTTACAACACTGAAGCTTTCTTT,TRBJ1-1,TRBV4-1,TRBD1,-
CASSSSGGRWGQPQHF,TGTGCCAGCAGCTCGTCGGGAGGCAGGTGGGGTCAGCCCCAGCATTTT,TRBJ1-5,TRBV7-2,-,-
CASSIGTAEAFF,TGTGCCAGTAGTATTGGGACAGCTGAAGCTTTCTTT,TRBJ1-1,TRBV19,TRBD1,-
CASSPGQSGYF,TGTGCCAGCAGCCCGGGTCAATCGGGGTATTTT,TRBJ2-3,TRBV7-9,-,once